This T cell receptor beta chain was observed in a study of Graves' ophthalmopathy and Graves' hyperthyroidism. General observations from the study: Among expanded thyroid clonotypes above 0.001 frequency, most also occurred in blood. With approximately 88% sensitivity and around 80% specificity, a 13-signature model separated ophthalmopathy from stable hyperthyroidism.

Points on this clonotype: Its target is not known.

The sequenced template was RNA, covering the TCR beta CDR3 region. The first round was an RT-PCR with HTBI primers, and the second round was a multiplex PCR. TCRdb reprocessed the multiplex PCR reads with MiXCR, giving one entry per CDR3 protein. Here the sample spans more than 300,000 distinct CDR3 sequences, 15% to 19% being singletons. CDR3 size: 12 residues. Trimming stripped 4 bases from V and 9 bases from J, with 12 bases between. This TCR derives from a woman between 18 and 29 years old with stable Graves' hyperthyroidism. The chain carries TRBV12-3 or TRBV12-4 and TRBJ1-1; a weak D match, TRBD1 (5 bases). Sequences were obtained from peripheral blood. This CDR3 is CASSYGGTKAFF. The CDR3 DNA reads as TGTGCCAGCAGTTACGGCGGGACGAAAGCTTTCTTT.